A single sample is the source of the 18 T cell receptor beta chains below, sequenced in a study of blood T cell repertoires in COVID-19. Repertoires were generated with immunoSEQ multiplex PCR, while TCRdb's copy carries only in-frame clones and drops some. Of over 150,000 clones listed, around 90% are singletons. Sample: PBMCs or T cells enriched from blood (not recorded which). Source of these receptors: a woman under 40 who had recovered from COVID-19.

CDR3 DNA: TGCGCCAGCAGCGTGACAGGCGGGGAGACCCAGTACTTC. Translated, it gives CASSVTGGETQYF. The genes are TRBV5-1 and TRBJ2-5; a weak D match, TRBD1 (6 bases). Germline lookup yields CDR1 SGHRS and CDR2 YFSETQ. The CDR3 loop spans 13 amino acids. Trimming took 4 bases from V and 5 from J, leaving 12 bases between them.

The CDR3 here is CATIDTEAFF. The CDR3 region has the DNA TGTGCCACCATAGACACTGAAGCTTTCTTT. The J gene is TRBJ1-1, the V gene TRBV6-5; D gene uncertain. Trimming removed 10 bases from V and 3 bases from J, with 6 bases in between. Germline-derived CDR1 and CDR2 are MNHEY and SVGAGI. This CDR3 has 10 amino acids.

Concerning this clone: At one end, the junction sequence differs from germline, possibly due to a read error. The J gene is TRBJ1-5, the V gene TRBV19; TRBD1 aligns across 9 bases. The CDR3 is 16 amino acids. Germline V gene data show CDR1 as LNHDA and CDR2 as SQIVND (reference sequence). The DNA for the CDR3 is TGTGCCAGTAGTGCTTCTCCCGGGACAGGGAATCGGCCCCAGCATTTT. This encodes CASSASPGTGNRPQHF. The complete variable domain, with remaining parts taken from reference TRBV19 and TRBJ1-5, reads DGGITQSPKYLFRKEGQNVTLSCEQNLNHDAMYWYRQDPGQGLRLIYYSQIVNDFQKGDIAEGYSVSREKKESFPLTVTSAQKNPTAFYLCASSASPGTGNRPQHFGDGTRLSIL.

This sequence joins TRBV19 and TRBJ2-1; perhaps TRBD2 as D (5 bases). V was cut by 2 bases and J by 0 bases, with 17 bases left in between. Germline V lookup: CDR1 LNHDA, CDR2 SQIVND (reference sequence). This CDR3 spans 18 amino acids. The DNA for the CDR3 is TGTGCCAGTAGTATACCCGGGGTCCTGTTAAGCTCCTACAATGAGCAGTTCTTC. This sequence encodes CASSIPGVLLSSYNEQFF.

The gene calls are TRBV7-8 and TRBJ2-7; no definite D call. The V end was cut by 4 bases, the J end by 6 bases, with 16 bases between. Germline V gene lookup returns CDR1 SGHVS and CDR2 FQNEAQ. The CDR3 is 14 residues long. The CDR3 nucleotides are TGTGCCAGCAGCTATGCCAGTGGGTCAGGCGAGCAGTACTTC. This encodes CASSYASGSGEQYF.

The chain links TRBV21-1 to TRBJ1-6; no DNA check was done on the table's D call, TRBD1. TRBV21-1 represents a pseudogene. CDR3 length equals 19 residues. Here the CDR3 reads CASSTGKWTESSYNSPLHF. The CDR3 region has the DNA TGTGCCAGCAGCACCGGAAAATGGACAGAAAGCTCCTATAATTCACCCCTCCACTTT.

DNA for the CDR3: TGCGCCAGCAGCCACGTAACAGGGGACTCTGGAAACACCATATATTTT. Translation: CASSHVTGDSGNTIYF. This chain uses TRBV4-3 with TRBJ1-3, with 7 bases matching TRBD1. The CDR3 covers 16 residues. CDR1 is LGHNA and CDR2 is YSLEER in the germline V gene. V shed 3 bases, J shed 0 bases, and the junction held 5 bases outside the gene matches.

Comments on this clone: The identical CDR3 is also encoded by other nucleotide sequences in the sample. The genes are TRBV6-5 and TRBJ1-2; D possibly corresponds to TRBD1 (5 bases). Trimming left V 6 bases short and J 3 bases short, with 8 bases between. Germline assignment: CDR1 MNHEY and CDR2 SVGAGI. The length of the CDR3 is 12 residues. The DNA of the CDR3 is TGTGCCAGCAGAACGGGGGACTATGGCTACACCTTC. Translation gives CASRTGDYGYTF.

This clone was recorded a few times. The rearrangement links TRBV7-2 to TRBJ2-7; 9 bases are a match to TRBD1. V shed 3 bases and J 6 bases; nucleotides not matched to a gene: 6. The CDR3 loop spans 14 amino acids. From germline, CDR1 is SGHTA and CDR2 FQGNSA. CDR3: CASSLAQGAGEQYF. DNA for the CDR3: TGTGCCAGCAGCTTGGCACAGGGGGCGGGCGAGCAGTACTTC.

The rearrangement uses TRBV19 and TRBJ1-3; TRBD1 is a possible D gene (6 bases). Germline values: CDR1 LNHDA, CDR2 SQIVND (reference sequence). V was clipped by 8 bases and J by 8 bases, with 13 bases between them. The CDR3 sequence is 12 residues long. CDR3 in DNA: TGTGCCAGTCGGCGGGGGGCGGACACCATATATTTT. It encodes CASRRGADTIYF. Looking up the rest from reference TRBV19 and TRBJ1-3 gives the full variable domain: DGGITQSPKYLFRKEGQNVTLSCEQNLNHDAMYWYRQDPGQGLRLIYYSQIVNDFQKGDIAEGYSVSREKKESFPLTVTSAQKNPTAFYLCASRRGADTIYFGEGSWLTVV.

The chain joins TRBV7-9 to TRBJ2-4; 8 bases line up with TRBD1. Germline CDR1 reads SEHNR; CDR2 reads FQNEAQ (reference sequence). Trimming took 4 bases from V and 1 from J; bases not matched to a gene: 9. The CDR3 extends over 17 amino acids. CDR3 region: CASSSPTGVPAKNIQYF. DNA of the CDR3: TGTGCCAGCAGCTCCCCGACAGGGGTCCCGGCCAAAAACATTCAGTACTTC. Combining the CDR3 with reference TRBV7-9 and TRBJ2-4 gives the whole variable domain DTGVSQNPRHKITKRGQNVTFRCDPISEHNRLYWYRQTLGQGPEFLTYFQNEAQLEKSRLLSDRFSAERPKGSFSTLEIQRTEQGDSAMYLCASSSPTGVPAKNIQYFGAGTRLSVL.

The V call is TRBV5-1, the J call TRBJ2-3; D is possibly TRBD2 (5 bases). Germline V gene lookup returns CDR1 SGHRS and CDR2 YFSETQ. With 8 bases removed from V and 1 base from J, the gap between germline ends came to 11 bases. The CDR3 extends over 13 amino acids. DNA of the CDR3: TGCGCCAGTGGAGGAACCGGCACAGATACGCAGTATTTT. Translating it yields CASGGTGTDTQYF.

The V gene is TRBV23-1, the J gene TRBJ1-3; D might be TRBD1 (6 bases). TRBV23-1 is marked as an open reading frame, function uncertain. The V end was cut by 0 bases, the J end by 7 bases, with 22 bases between. CDR3 length: 18 residues. CDR3 amino acids: CASSQSYRDMCTGNTIYF. The CDR3 coding sequence is TGCGCCAGCAGTCAATCCTACAGGGATATGTGTACGGGGAACACCATATATTTT.

The gene calls are TRBV28 and TRBJ2-3; D possibly corresponds to TRBD1 (6 bases). This CDR3 is built from 16 residues. In germline, CDR1 is MDHEN, CDR2 SYDVKM. Deletions cut 5 bases from V and 1 base from J, with 16 bases between. The CDR3 nucleotides are TGTGCCAGCAGTGAGGCCACAGGGTTGGGCACAGATACGCAGTATTTT. It yields the protein CASSEATGLGTDTQYF. Combining the CDR3 with reference TRBV28 and TRBJ2-3 gives the whole variable domain DVKVTQSSRYLVKRTGEKVFLECVQDMDHENMFWYRQDPGLGLRLIYFSYDVKMKEKGDIPEGYSVSREKKERFSLILESASTNQTSMYLCASSEATGLGTDTQYFGPGTRLTVL.

V gene TRBV9 combines with J gene TRBJ2-5; TRBD2 matches at 10 bases. V was pared by 2 bases and J by 4 bases, with 8 bases of the junction left unmatched. Germline V CDR1 and CDR2: SGDLS, YYNGEE. The CDR3 consists of 16 residues. CDR3 nucleotide sequence: TGTGCCAGCAGCGTGGCCAGCGGGGGGGCCAGAGAGACCCAGTACTTC. This encodes CASSVASGGARETQYF. Full variable domain (outside the CDR3, taken from reference TRBV9 and TRBJ2-5): DSGVTQTPKHLITATGQRVTLRCSPRSGDLSVYWYQQSLDQGLQFLIQYYNGEERAKGNILERFSAQQFPDLHSELNLSSLELGDSALYFCASSVASGGARETQYFGPGTRLLVL.

Only one count was recorded for this clone. The chain links TRBV5-4 to TRBJ1-2; TRBD1 matches 12 bases. V shed 3 bases and J 5 bases; nucleotides not matched to a gene: 5. CDR1 is SGHNT and CDR2 is YYREEE in the germline V gene (reference sequence). The CDR3 is 15 residues long. The CDR3 DNA sequence: TGTGCCAGCAGCTCCCGGGACAGGGGGCTTTATGGCTACACCTTC. As protein: CASSSRDRGLYGYTF.

This rearrangement joins TRBV15 to TRBJ2-7; possibly TRBD1 for D (6 bases). From germline, CDR1 is LNHNV and CDR2 YYDKDF (reference sequence). The CDR3 is 14 amino acids. Trimming removed 3 bases from V and 6 bases from J, with 15 bases in between. The DNA of the CDR3 is TGTGCCACCAGCAGGGGCCGAGGGGGTTTCGAGCAGTACTTC. Translated, it gives CATSRGRGGFEQYF.

This chain links TRBV5-1 with TRBJ2-1, with 10 nucleotides matching TRBD1. CDR3 length: 20 amino acids. With V trimmed by 3 bases and J by 3 bases, 18 bases remained unmatched. In germline, CDR1 is SGHRS, CDR2 YFSETQ. The CDR3 DNA reads as TGCGCCAGCAGCTCGTTAAAGACAGGGGGCTCTCCTCCCCGCTACAATGAGCAGTTCTTC. Amino acid sequence: CASSSLKTGGSPPRYNEQFF.